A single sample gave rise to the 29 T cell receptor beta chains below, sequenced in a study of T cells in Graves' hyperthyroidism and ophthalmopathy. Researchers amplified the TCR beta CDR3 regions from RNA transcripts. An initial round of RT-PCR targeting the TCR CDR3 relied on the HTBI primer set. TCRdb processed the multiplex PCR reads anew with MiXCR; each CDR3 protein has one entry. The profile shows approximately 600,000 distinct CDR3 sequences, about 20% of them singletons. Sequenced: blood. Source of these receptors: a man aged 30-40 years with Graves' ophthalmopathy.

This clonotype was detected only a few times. The CDR3 bases are TGCGCCACCCCCGCATGGACAGGGGCCTCCAGACAGGGGCCGAAACGGAACATTCAGTACTTC. Translated, it gives CATPAWTGASRQGPKRNIQYF. The chain is built from TRBV10-1 and TRBJ2-4, with TRBD1 identical over 9 bases. Germline V CDR1 and CDR2: WNHNN, SYGVQD (reference sequence). The CDR3 totals 21 residues. Trimming cost V 10 bases and J 7 bases; bases outside gene matches: 32.

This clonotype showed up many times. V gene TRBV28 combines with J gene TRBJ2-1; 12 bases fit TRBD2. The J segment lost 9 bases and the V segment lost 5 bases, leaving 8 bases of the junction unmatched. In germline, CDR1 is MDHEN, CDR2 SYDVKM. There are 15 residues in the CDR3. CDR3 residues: CASSRDASGRGEQFF. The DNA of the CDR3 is TGTGCCAGCAGTCGCGATGCTAGCGGGAGGGGTGAGCAGTTCTTC.

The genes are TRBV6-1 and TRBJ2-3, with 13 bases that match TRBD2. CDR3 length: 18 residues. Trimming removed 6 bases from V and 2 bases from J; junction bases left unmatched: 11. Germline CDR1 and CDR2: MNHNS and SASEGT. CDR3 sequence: CASRPGLAGDLFTDTQYF. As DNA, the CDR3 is TGTGCCAGCAGACCCGGACTAGCGGGAGATCTTTTCACAGATACGCAGTATTTT.

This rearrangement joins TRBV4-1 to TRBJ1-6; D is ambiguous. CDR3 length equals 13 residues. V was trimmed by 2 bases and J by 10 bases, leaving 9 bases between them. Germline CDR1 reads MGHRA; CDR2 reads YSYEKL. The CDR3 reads CASSQRRESPLHF. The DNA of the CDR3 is TGCGCCAGCAGCCAAAGGAGGGAATCACCCCTCCACTTT.

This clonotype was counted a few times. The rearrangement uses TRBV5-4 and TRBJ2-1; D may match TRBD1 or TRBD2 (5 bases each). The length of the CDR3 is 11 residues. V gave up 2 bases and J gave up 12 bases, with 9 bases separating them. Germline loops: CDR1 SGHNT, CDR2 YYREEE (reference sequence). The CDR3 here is CASSLEGRQFF. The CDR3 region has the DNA TGTGCCAGCAGCTTAGAGGGACGGCAGTTCTTC.

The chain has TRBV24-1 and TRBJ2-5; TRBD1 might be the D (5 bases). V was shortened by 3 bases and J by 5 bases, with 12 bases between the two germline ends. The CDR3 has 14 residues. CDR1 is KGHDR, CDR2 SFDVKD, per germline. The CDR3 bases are TGTGCCACCAGTGATGGGGCAGCCCTTGAGACCCAGTACTTC. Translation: CATSDGAALETQYF.

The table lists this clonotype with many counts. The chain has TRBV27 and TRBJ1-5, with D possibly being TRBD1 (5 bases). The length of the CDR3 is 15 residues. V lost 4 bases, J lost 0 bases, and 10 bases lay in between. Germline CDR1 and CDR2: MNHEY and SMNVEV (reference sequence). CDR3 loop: CASSSLTVSNQPQHF. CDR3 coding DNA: TGTGCCAGCAGTTCCTTGACAGTTAGCAATCAGCCCCAGCATTTT.

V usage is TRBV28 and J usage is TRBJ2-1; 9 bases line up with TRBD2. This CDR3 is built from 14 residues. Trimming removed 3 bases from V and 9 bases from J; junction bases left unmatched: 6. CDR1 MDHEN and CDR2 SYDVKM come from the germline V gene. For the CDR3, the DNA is TGTGCCAGCAGTTTCAGCGGGAGGCCCTTTGAGCAGTTCTTC. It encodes CASSFSGRPFEQFF. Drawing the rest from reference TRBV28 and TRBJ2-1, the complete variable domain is DVKVTQSSRYLVKRTGEKVFLECVQDMDHENMFWYRQDPGLGLRLIYFSYDVKMKEKGDIPEGYSVSREKKERFSLILESASTNQTSMYLCASSFSGRPFEQFFGPGTRLTVL.

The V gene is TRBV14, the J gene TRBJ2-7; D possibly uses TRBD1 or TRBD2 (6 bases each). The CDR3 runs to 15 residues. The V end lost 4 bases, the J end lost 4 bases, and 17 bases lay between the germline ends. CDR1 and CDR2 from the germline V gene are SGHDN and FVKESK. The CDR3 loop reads CASSPQSGGGYEQYF. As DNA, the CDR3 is TGTGCCAGCAGCCCGCAGTCCGGGGGCGGTTACGAGCAGTACTTC.

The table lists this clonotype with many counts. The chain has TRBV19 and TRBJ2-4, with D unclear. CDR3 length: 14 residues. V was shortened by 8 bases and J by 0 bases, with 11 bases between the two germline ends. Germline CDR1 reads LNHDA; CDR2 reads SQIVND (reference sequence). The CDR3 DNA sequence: TGTGCCAGTGCGTCCGGTCTAGCCAAAAACATTCAGTACTTC. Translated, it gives CASASGLAKNIQYF.

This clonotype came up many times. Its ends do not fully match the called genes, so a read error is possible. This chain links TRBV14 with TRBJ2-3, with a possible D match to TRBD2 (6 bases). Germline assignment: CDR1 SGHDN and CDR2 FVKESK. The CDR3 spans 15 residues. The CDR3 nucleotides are TGCGCCAGCAGCTTGGGAGGCTCGAGCACAGATACGCAGTATTTT. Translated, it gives CASSLGGSSTDTQYF. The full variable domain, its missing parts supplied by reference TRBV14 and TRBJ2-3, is EAGVTQFPSHSVIEKGQTVTLRCDPISGHDNLYWYRRVMGKEIKFLLHFVKESKQDESGMPNNRFLAERTGGTYSTLKVQPAELEDSGVYFCASSLGGSSTDTQYFGPGTRLTVL.

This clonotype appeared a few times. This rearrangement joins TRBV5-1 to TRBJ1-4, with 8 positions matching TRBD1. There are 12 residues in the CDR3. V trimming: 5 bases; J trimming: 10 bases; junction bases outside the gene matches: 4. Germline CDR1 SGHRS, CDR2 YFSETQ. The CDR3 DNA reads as TGCGCCAGCAGTTCGGACAGGGTAAAACTGTTTTTT. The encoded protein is CASSSDRVKLFF.

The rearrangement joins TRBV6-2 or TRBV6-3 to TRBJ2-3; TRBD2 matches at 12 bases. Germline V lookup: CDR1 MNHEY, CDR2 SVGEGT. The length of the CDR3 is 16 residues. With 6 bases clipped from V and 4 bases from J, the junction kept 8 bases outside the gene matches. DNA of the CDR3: TGTGCCAGCAGCTCTGGACTAGCGGGATGGTCAGATACGCAGTATTTT. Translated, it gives CASSSGLAGWSDTQYF.

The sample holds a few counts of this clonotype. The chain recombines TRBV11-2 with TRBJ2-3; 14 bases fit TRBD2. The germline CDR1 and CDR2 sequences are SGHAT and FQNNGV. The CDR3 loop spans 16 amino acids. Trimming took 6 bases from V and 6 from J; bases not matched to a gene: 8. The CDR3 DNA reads TGTGCCAGCAGTCCAGGACTAGCGGGAGGCCTTGATACGCAGTATTTT. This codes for CASSPGLAGGLDTQYF.

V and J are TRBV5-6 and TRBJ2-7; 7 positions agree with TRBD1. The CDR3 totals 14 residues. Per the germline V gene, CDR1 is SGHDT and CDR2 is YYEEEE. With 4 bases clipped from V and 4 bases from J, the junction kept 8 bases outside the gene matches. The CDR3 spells CASSQRQGTYEQYF. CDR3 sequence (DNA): TGTGCCAGCAGCCAGCGACAGGGAACTTACGAGCAGTACTTC.

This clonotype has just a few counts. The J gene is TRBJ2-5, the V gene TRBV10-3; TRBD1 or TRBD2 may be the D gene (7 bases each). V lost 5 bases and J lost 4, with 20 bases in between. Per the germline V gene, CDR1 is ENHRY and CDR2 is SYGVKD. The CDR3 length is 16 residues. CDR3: CAISSTGRGLSETQYF. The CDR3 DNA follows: TGTGCCATCAGTTCTACGGGGAGGGGGCTTTCAGAGACCCAGTACTTC.

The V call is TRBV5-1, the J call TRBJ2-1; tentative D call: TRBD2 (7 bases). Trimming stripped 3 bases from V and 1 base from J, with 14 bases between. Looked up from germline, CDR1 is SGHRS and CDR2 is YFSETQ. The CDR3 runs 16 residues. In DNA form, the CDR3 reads TGCGCCAGCAGCTCGAGGGGGGGGAATTCCTACAATGAGCAGTTCTTC. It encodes CASSSRGGNSYNEQFF.

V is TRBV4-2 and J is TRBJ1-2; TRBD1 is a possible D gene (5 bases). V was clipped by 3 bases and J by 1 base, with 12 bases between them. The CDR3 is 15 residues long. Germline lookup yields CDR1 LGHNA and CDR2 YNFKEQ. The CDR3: CASSQDATVNYGYTF. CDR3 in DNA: TGTGCCAGCAGCCAGGACGCGACAGTTAACTATGGCTACACCTTC.

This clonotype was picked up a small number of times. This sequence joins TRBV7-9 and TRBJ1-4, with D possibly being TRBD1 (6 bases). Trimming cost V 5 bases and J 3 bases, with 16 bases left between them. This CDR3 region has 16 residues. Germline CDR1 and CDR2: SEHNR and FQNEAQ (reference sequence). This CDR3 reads CASSPGQIGANEKLFF. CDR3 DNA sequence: TGTGCCAGCAGCCCAGGACAGATCGGGGCTAATGAAAAACTGTTTTTT.

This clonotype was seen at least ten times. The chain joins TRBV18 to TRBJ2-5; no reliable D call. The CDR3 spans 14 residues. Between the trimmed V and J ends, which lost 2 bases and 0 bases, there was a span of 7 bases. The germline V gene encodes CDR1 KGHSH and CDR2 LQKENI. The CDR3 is CASSPGWNQETQYF. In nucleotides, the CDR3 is TGTGCCAGCTCACCAGGATGGAACCAAGAGACCCAGTACTTC.

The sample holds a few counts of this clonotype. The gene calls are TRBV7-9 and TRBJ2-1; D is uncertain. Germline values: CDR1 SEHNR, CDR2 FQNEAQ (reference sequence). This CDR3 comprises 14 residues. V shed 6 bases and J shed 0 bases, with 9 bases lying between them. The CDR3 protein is CASSPIGSYNEQFF. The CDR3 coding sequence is TGTGCCAGCAGTCCTATTGGCTCCTACAATGAGCAGTTCTTC.

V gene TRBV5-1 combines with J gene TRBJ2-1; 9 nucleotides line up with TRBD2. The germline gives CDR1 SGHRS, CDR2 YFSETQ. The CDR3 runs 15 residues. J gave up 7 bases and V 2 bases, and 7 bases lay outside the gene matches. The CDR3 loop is CASSFGGTSSNEQFF. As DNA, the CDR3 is TGCGCCAGCAGCTTTGGAGGGACTAGCAGTAATGAGCAGTTCTTC.

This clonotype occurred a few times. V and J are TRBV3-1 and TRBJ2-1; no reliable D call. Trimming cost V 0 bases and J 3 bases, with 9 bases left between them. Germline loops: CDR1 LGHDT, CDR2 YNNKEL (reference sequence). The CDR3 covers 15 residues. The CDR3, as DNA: TGTGCCAGCAGCCAAGATAAGGGTTACTACAATGAGCAGTTCTTC. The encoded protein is CASSQDKGYYNEQFF.

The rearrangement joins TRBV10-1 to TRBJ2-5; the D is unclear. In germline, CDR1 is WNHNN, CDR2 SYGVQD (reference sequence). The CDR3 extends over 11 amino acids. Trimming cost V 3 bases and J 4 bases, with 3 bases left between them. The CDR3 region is CASSDTETQYF. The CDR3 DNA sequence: TGCGCCAGCAGTGACACAGAGACCCAGTACTTC.

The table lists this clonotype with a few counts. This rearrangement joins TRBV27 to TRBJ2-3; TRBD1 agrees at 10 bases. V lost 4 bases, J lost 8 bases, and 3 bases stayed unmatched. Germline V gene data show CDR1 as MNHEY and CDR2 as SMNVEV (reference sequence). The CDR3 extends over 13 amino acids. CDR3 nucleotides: TGTGCCAGCAGTTCGACAGGGGGCTTTACGCAGTATTTT. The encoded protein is CASSSTGGFTQYF.

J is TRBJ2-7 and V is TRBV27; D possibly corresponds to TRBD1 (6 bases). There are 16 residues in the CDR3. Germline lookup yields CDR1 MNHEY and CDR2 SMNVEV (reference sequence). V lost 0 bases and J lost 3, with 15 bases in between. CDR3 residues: CASSLSLGTHYYEQYF. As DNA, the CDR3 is TGTGCCAGCAGTTTATCGCTCGGGACACACTACTACGAGCAGTACTTC.

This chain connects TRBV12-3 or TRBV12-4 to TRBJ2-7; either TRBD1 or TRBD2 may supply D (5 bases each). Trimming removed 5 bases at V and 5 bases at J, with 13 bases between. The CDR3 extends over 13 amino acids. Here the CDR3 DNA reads TGTGCCAGCAGTACTTTGGGGGTCCACGAGCAGTACTTC. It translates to CASSTLGVHEQYF.

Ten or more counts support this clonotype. CDR3 loop: CASSFSGTSGYNEQFF. CDR3 DNA sequence: TGTGCCAGCAGCTTCTCCGGGACTAGCGGCTACAATGAGCAGTTCTTC. The rearrangement links TRBV7-8 to TRBJ2-1; the match to TRBD2 covers 11 bases. Germline loops: CDR1 SGHVS, CDR2 FQNEAQ. The junction had 4 bases not matched to a gene; V was cut back by 3 bases and J by 3 bases. The length of the CDR3 is 16 residues.

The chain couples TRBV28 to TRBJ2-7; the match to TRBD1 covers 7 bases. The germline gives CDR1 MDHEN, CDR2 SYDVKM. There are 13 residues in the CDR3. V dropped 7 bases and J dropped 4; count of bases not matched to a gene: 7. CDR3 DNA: TGTGCCAGCACCGCGACAGGGACATACGAGCAGTACTTC. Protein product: CASTATGTYEQYF.